The 26 T cell receptor beta chains listed next were all sequenced from one sample in a study of blood T cell repertoires in COVID-19. TCRdb keeps only in-frame clones here, not all; method: immunoSEQ multiplex PCR. This sample has about 270,000 clones; approximately 85% occur once, and the top ten carry approximately 10%. The sequencing sample was made of peripheral blood. The receptors come from a woman in her 70s with acute or convalescent COVID-19.

The genes are TRBV6-5 and TRBJ2-7, with D possibly being TRBD1 (6 bases). CDR3 length: 12 residues. CDR1 and CDR2 (germline): MNHEY, SVGAGI. V shed 7 bases and J shed 2 bases, with 9 bases lying between them. The CDR3 coding sequence is TGTGCCAGCACCGACAGGACCTACGAGCAGTACTTC. Protein product: CASTDRTYEQYF.

This clone has only one observation. The chain is built from TRBV6-1 and TRBJ1-5; 9 bases fit TRBD1. From germline, CDR1 is MNHNS and CDR2 SASEGT. The V gene end was trimmed by 2 bases and the J gene end by 0 bases; junction bases not matched to a gene: 8. The CDR3 contains 18 residues. The CDR3 loop is CASSESGQGAYSNQPQHF. DNA for the CDR3: TGTGCCAGCAGTGAATCGGGACAGGGAGCTTATAGCAATCAGCCCCAGCATTTT.

This clone was observed once. The chain carries TRBV3-1 (or the pseudogene TRBV3-2) and TRBJ1-2, with 8 bases matching TRBD1. CDR1 is LGHDT, CDR2 YNNKEL, per germline (reference sequence). V dropped 2 bases and J dropped 5; count of bases not matched to a gene: 1. The length of the CDR3 is 13 residues. The CDR3 DNA is TGTGCCAGCAGCCAAACAGGGGGGTATGGCTACACCTTC. Residues: CASSQTGGYGYTF.

This rearrangement joins TRBV7-3 to TRBJ2-1; TRBD2 matches 9 bases. Looked up from germline, CDR1 is SGHTA and CDR2 is FQGTGA. V shed 2 bases and J 3 bases; nucleotides not matched to a gene: 8. The CDR3 length is 17 residues. The DNA for the CDR3 is TGTGCCAGCAGCTTAGGGGCCATAGCGGGGGTCTACAATGAGCAGTTCTTC. Residues: CASSLGAIAGVYNEQFF.

The chain employs TRBV2 and TRBJ1-1; no clear D. Germline loops: CDR1 SNHLY, CDR2 FYNNEI. This CDR3 contains 14 residues. The ends were cut back, 10 bases at V and 0 bases at J, with 15 bases in the middle. CDR3 sequence reads: CATKFSEVNTEAFF. DNA for the CDR3: TGTGCCACCAAATTCTCCGAGGTGAACACTGAAGCTTTCTTT.

V usage is TRBV11-2 and J usage is TRBJ2-3; the match to TRBD2 covers 12 bases. The V gene end was trimmed by 5 bases and the J gene end by 4 bases; junction bases not matched to a gene: 10. Germline CDR1 and CDR2: SGHAT and FQNNGV. There are 17 residues in the CDR3. The CDR3: CASSARRLAGVADTQYF. CDR3 sequence (DNA): TGTGCCAGCAGCGCCCGCCGACTAGCGGGGGTGGCAGATACGCAGTATTTT.

The genes are TRBV5-1 and TRBJ1-1; tentatively, D is TRBD1 (5 bases). CDR3 length: 14 amino acids. CDR1 and CDR2 from the germline V gene are SGHRS and YFSETQ. The ends were cut back, 3 bases at V and 2 bases at J, with 11 bases in the middle. DNA for the CDR3: TGCGCCAGCAGCTCATCAGGGTTTAACACTGAAGCTTTCTTT. Residues: CASSSSGFNTEAFF.

This clone was counted a single time. The V and J genes are TRBV6-1 and TRBJ1-5, with TRBD1 as a possible D gene (6 bases). Germline V CDR1 and CDR2: MNHNS, SASEGT. This CDR3 region has 14 residues. The V end was cut by 1 base, the J end by 9 bases, with 13 bases between. The CDR3 sequence: CASSEGTAKTPQHF. CDR3 bases: TGTGCCAGCAGTGAAGGGACAGCGAAGACGCCCCAGCATTTT.

The rearrangement joins TRBV10-2 to TRBJ1-1; D unresolved. CDR3 length: 14 amino acids. V was trimmed by 5 bases and J by 1 base, leaving 11 bases between them. Germline V gene data show CDR1 as WSHSY and CDR2 as SAAADI. The chain's CDR3 is CASSIRVGNTEAFF. Written as DNA, the CDR3 is TGCGCCAGCAGTATCCGGGTTGGGAACACTGAAGCTTTCTTT.

This rearrangement joins TRBV10-2 to TRBJ1-5, with 9 bases lining up with TRBD1. V was pared by 0 bases and J by 4 bases, with 7 bases of the junction left unmatched. Germline V gene sequence: CDR1 WSHSY, CDR2 SAAADI. This CDR3 has 17 amino acids. CDR3 region: CASSESSGTGRNQPQHF. The CDR3 DNA sequence: TGCGCCAGCAGTGAGTCGTCAGGGACAGGGCGAAATCAGCCCCAGCATTTT.

This clone was observed once. One end of the junction does not line up with germline, which may come from a read error. V is TRBV7-7 and J is TRBJ1-1; D ambiguous. The CDR3 has 13 residues. CDR1 and CDR2 (germline): SSHAT, FNYEAQ (reference sequence). CDR3 residues: CASSAFRGTEAFF. The CDR3 DNA sequence: TGTGCTAGCAGCGCTTTTCGGGGCACTGAAGCTTTCTTT.

This clone appeared a single time. Other DNA sequences in this sample translate to the same CDR3. J is TRBJ1-1 and V is TRBV3-1 (or the pseudogene TRBV3-2), with 7 positions matching TRBD1. Germline trimming cut 1 base from V and 2 bases from J; bases unmatched to any gene: 1. From germline, CDR1 is LGHDT and CDR2 YNNKEL (reference sequence). The CDR3 has 14 residues. In nucleotides, the CDR3 is TGTGCCAGCAGCCAAGGGACAGGAAACACTGAAGCTTTCTTT. Protein product: CASSQGTGNTEAFF.

V is TRBV6-5 and J is TRBJ2-5, with 10 positions matching TRBD2. The CDR3 is 15 amino acids. Germline values: CDR1 MNHEY, CDR2 SVGAGI. Losses at the gene ends were 6 bases for V and 4 bases for J; bases not matched to a gene: 8. Written as DNA, the CDR3 is TGTGCCAGCAGGGTACGACTAGCGGGTACAGAGACCCAGTACTTC. Protein sequence: CASRVRLAGTETQYF.

This chain links TRBV27 with TRBJ1-2; 7 nucleotides match TRBD1. The trim removed 5 bases at V and 8 bases at J, leaving 8 bases unmatched. Per the germline V gene, CDR1 is MNHEY and CDR2 is SMNVEV (reference sequence). CDR3 length equals 13 residues. The chain's CDR3 is CASSARGRYGYTF. In nucleotides, the CDR3 is TGTGCCAGCAGTGCCAGGGGGAGGTACGGCTACACCTTC.

The CDR3: CASSQGQGYNEQFF. CDR3 in DNA: TGCGCCAGCAGTCAGGGACAGGGGTACAATGAGCAGTTCTTC. V and J are TRBV5-1 and TRBJ2-1, with 10 bases lining up with TRBD1. This CDR3 has 14 residues. Germline CDR1 reads SGHRS; CDR2 reads YFSETQ. V shed 5 bases, J shed 4 bases, and the junction held 3 bases outside the gene matches.

The J gene is TRBJ1-5, the V gene TRBV7-9; D gene uncertain. V lost 7 bases and J lost 5, with 9 bases in between. CDR3 size: 12 residues. Looked up from germline, CDR1 is SEHNR and CDR2 is FQNEAQ (reference sequence). CDR3 DNA sequence: TGTGCCAGCACCTACGGGGATCAGCCCCAGCATTTT. It translates to CASTYGDQPQHF.

The rearrangement joins TRBV3-1 (or the pseudogene TRBV3-2) to TRBJ2-5, with 9 nucleotides matching TRBD2. J lost 1 base, V lost 0 bases, and 3 bases had no gene match. The CDR3 has 16 amino acids. Germline CDR1 is LGHDT and CDR2 is YNNKEL (reference sequence). The CDR3 region is CASSQEEAGGQETQYF. The DNA for the CDR3 is TGTGCCAGCAGCCAAGAAGAAGCGGGGGGCCAAGAGACCCAGTACTTC.

The rearrangement joins TRBV19 to TRBJ1-2; D not certain. Germline CDR1 LNHDA, CDR2 SQIVND (reference sequence). This CDR3 has 15 residues. The V and J ends lost 7 bases and 0 bases respectively, with 15 bases between them. Here the CDR3 reads CASNRQVEANYGYTF. CDR3 DNA: TGTGCCAGTAACCGGCAGGTTGAAGCTAACTATGGCTACACCTTC.

This clone occurred once. The chain uses TRBV19 and TRBJ1-1; the D is unclear. Germline-derived CDR1 and CDR2 are LNHDA and SQIVND (reference sequence). The CDR3 runs to 12 residues. V lost 3 bases to trimming and J lost 4 bases, with 6 bases between them. In DNA form, the CDR3 reads TGTGCCAGTAGTATCGGGTTCACTGAAGCTTTCTTT. Its translation is CASSIGFTEAFF. The whole variable domain, filled in from reference TRBV19 and TRBJ1-1, reads DGGITQSPKYLFRKEGQNVTLSCEQNLNHDAMYWYRQDPGQGLRLIYYSQIVNDFQKGDIAEGYSVSREKKESFPLTVTSAQKNPTAFYLCASSIGFTEAFFGQGTRLTVV.

V and J are TRBV5-1 and TRBJ1-2; D is perhaps TRBD1 (5 bases). CDR3 length: 13 amino acids. The V end was cut by 6 bases, the J end by 2 bases, with 11 bases between. In germline, CDR1 is SGHRS, CDR2 YFSETQ. The CDR3 nucleotides are TGCGCCAGCACCCAGGGAGGAAACTATGGCTACACCTTC. Translated, it gives CASTQGGNYGYTF.

This rearrangement joins TRBV5-4 to TRBJ2-1; 11 bases are shared with TRBD2. Germline loops: CDR1 SGHNT, CDR2 YYREEE (reference sequence). The CDR3 totals 15 residues. Trimming took 4 bases from V and 8 from J; bases not matched to a gene: 8. CDR3 sequence reads: CASSPLAGGPHEQFF. The DNA for the CDR3 is TGTGCCAGCAGCCCCTTAGCGGGGGGGCCGCATGAGCAGTTCTTC.

The chain links TRBV7-2 to TRBJ2-1, with 13 bases aligning to TRBD2. The CDR3 runs to 16 residues. Germline V CDR1 and CDR2: SGHTA, FQGNSA. V trimming: 5 bases; J trimming: 6 bases; junction bases outside the gene matches: 7. The DNA of the CDR3 is TGTGCCAGCAGCAGTCCGGGACTAGCGGGGATCAATGAGCAGTTCTTC. Translating gives CASSSPGLAGINEQFF. The full variable domain, its missing parts supplied by reference TRBV7-2 and TRBJ2-1, is GAGVSQSPSNKVTEKGKDVELRCDPISGHTALYWYRQSLGQGLEFLIYFQGNSAPDKSGLPSDRFSAERTGGSVSTLTIQRTQQEDSAVYLCASSSPGLAGINEQFFGPGTRLTVL.

V usage is TRBV23-1 and J usage is TRBJ1-6; D remains ambiguous. TRBV23-1 is an ORF, and what it does is uncertain. The V gene lost 0 bases and the J gene lost 2 bases, with 11 bases spanning the gap. This CDR3 has 17 amino acids. CDR3: CASSQSLGRAYNSPLHF. CDR3 DNA: TGCGCCAGCAGTCAATCCTTGGGGAGGGCCTATAATTCACCCCTCCACTTT.

A word on this clone: Other DNA sequences in this specimen translate into the identical CDR3. The chain combines TRBV19 with TRBJ1-6; 7 bases match TRBD1. V lost 6 bases, J lost 10 bases, and 9 bases stayed unmatched. CDR1 LNHDA and CDR2 SQIVND come from the germline V gene (reference sequence). This CDR3 has 14 residues. The CDR3 DNA is TGTGCCAGTAGCATCACAGGGGTTGAGTCACCCCTCCACTTT. Its translation: CASSITGVESPLHF.

The chain is built from TRBV21-1 and TRBJ1-5; the table's D call TRBD1 went unverified against the DNA. TRBV21-1 is marked as a pseudogene. This CDR3 contains 13 residues. The CDR3 nucleotides are TGTGCCACGACAATAACCCAGGGGCCCCTGAGACATTTT. Translation gives CATTITQGPLRHF.

V and J are TRBV5-6 and TRBJ1-2, with a weak D call TRBD1 (5 bases). The germline V gene has CDR1 SGHDT and CDR2 YYEEEE. The V gene lost 0 bases and the J gene lost 6 bases, with 9 bases spanning the gap. CDR3 size: 13 residues. CDR3 amino acids: CASSLVQVDGYTF. The CDR3 nucleotides read TGTGCCAGCAGCTTGGTACAGGTAGATGGCTACACCTTC.